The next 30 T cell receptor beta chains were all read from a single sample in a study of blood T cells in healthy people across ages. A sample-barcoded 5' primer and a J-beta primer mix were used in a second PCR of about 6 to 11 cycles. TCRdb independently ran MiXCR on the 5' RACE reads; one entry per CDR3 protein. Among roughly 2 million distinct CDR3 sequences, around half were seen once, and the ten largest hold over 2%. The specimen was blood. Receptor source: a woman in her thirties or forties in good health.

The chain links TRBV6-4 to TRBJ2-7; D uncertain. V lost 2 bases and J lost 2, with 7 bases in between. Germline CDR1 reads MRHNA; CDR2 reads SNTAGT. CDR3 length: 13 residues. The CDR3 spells CASSDGVTYEQYF. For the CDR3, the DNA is TGTGCCAGCAGTGACGGGGTAACCTACGAGCAGTACTTC.

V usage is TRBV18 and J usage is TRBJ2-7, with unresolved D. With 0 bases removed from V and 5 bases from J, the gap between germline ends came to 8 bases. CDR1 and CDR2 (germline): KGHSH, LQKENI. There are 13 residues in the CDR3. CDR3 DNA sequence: TGTGCCAGCTCACCACCATTACTCGACGAGCAGTACTTC. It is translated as CASSPPLLDEQYF.

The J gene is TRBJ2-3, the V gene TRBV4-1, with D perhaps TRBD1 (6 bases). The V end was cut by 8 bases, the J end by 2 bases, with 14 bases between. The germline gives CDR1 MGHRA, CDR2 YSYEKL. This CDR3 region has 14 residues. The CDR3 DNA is TGCGCCAGCGGACCGGGACAATACACAGATACGCAGTATTTT. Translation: CASGPGQYTDTQYF.

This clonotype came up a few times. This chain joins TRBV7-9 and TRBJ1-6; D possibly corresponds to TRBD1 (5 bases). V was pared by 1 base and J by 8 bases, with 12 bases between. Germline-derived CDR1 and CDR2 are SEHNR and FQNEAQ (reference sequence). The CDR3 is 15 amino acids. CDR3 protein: CASSLGGTKDSPLHF. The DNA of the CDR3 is TGTGCCAGCAGCTTAGGCGGGACGAAAGATTCACCCCTCCACTTT.

CDR3 DNA: TGTGCCAGCAGTCGCACCCCAAATAGTGAGACCCAGTACTTC. Encoded protein: CASSRTPNSETQYF. This chain uses TRBV12-3 or TRBV12-4 with TRBJ2-5, with no clear D. This CDR3 is 14 amino acids long. Trimming left V 5 bases short and J 5 bases short, with 15 bases between.

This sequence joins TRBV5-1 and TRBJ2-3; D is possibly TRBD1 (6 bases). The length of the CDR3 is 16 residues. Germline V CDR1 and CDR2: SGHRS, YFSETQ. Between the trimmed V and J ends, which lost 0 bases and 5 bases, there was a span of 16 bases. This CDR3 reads CASSLERGGFQDTQYF. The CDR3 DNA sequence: TGCGCCAGCAGCTTGGAGAGAGGGGGTTTTCAAGATACGCAGTATTTT.

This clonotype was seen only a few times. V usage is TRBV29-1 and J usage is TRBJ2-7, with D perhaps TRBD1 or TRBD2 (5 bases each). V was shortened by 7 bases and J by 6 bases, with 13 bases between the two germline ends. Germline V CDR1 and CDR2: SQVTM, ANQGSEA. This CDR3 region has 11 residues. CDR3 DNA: TGCAGCGCAAGAGGGGAAACCGAGCAGTACTTC. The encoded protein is CSARGETEQYF.

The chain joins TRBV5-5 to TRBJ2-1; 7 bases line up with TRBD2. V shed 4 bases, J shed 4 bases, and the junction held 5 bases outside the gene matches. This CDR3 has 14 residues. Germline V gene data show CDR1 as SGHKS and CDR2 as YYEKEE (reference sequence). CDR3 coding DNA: TGTGCCAGCAGCATGGGGGGGGGATACAATGAGCAGTTCTTC. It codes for CASSMGGGYNEQFF.

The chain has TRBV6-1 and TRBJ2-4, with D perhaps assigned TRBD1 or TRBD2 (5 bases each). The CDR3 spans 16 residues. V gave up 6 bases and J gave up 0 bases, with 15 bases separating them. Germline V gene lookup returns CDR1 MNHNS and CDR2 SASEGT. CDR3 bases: TGTGCCAGCAGCCCCCCGGGGCCGCAAGCCAAAAACATTCAGTACTTC. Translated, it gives CASSPPGPQAKNIQYF.

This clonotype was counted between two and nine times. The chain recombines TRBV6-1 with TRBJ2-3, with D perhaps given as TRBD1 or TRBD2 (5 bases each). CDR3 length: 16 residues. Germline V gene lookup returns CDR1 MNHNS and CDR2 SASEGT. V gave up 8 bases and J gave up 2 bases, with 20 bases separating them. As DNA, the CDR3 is TGTGCCAGCGGGTTTGTGACAGCGGATTTCACAGATACGCAGTATTTT. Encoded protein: CASGFVTADFTDTQYF.

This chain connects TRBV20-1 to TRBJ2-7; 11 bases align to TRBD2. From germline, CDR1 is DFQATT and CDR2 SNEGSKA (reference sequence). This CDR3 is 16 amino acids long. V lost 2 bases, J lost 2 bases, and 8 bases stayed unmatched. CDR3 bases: TGCAGTGCTAGATTACTACTAGCGGGGGTAACCTACGAGCAGTACTTC. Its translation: CSARLLLAGVTYEQYF.

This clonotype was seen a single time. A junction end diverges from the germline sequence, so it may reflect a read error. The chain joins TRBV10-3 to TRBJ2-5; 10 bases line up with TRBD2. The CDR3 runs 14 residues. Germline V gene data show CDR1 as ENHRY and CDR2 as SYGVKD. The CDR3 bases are TGTACCATCAGGAGCGGGGGGGCCTCAGAGACCCAGTACTTC. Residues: CTIRSGGASETQYF.

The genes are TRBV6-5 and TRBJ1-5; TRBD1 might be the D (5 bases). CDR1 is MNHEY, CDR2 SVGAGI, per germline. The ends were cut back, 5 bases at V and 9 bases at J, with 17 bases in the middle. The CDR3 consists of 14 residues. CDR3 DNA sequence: TGTGCCAGCAGTCGGACGGGGGGAATCTTGCCCCAGCATTTT. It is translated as CASSRTGGILPQHF.

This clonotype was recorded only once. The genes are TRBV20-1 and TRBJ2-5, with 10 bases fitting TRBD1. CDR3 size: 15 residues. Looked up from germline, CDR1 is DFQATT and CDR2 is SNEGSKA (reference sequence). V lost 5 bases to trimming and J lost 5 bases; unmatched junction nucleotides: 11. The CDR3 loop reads CSALNRDRGGETQYF. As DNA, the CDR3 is TGCAGTGCTTTAAACCGGGACAGGGGTGGGGAGACCCAGTACTTC.

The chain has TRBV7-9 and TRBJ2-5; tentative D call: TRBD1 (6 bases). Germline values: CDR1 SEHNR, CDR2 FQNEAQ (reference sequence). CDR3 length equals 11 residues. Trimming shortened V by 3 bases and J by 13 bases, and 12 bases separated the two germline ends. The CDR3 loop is CASSLGDIRYF. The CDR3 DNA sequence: TGTGCCAGCAGCTTGGGGGACATACGGTACTTC.

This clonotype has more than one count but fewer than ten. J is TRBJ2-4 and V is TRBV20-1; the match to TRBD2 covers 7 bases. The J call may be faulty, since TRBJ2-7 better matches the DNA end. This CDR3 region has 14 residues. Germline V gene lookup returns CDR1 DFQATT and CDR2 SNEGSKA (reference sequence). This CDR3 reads CSARPSGANYEQYF. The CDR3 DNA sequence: TGCAGTGCTAGGCCCAGCGGGGCCAACTACGAGCAGTACTTC.

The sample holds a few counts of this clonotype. Written as DNA, the CDR3 is TGTGCCATCAGTCGGGGAGAACAAGAGACCCAGTACTTC. It yields the protein CAISRGEQETQYF. The chain combines TRBV10-3 with TRBJ2-7; D may be TRBD2 (5 bases). The end of the DNA fits TRBJ2-5 better, so the J call may be wrong. CDR1 ENHRY and CDR2 SYGVKD come from the germline V gene. This CDR3 is 13 amino acids long.

The CDR3 protein is CASSLGGQNGYF. The CDR3 bases are TGTGCCAGCAGCCTAGGTGGACAGAACGGGTATTTT. The chain is built from TRBV7-9 and TRBJ2-3; D perhaps matches TRBD1 (6 bases). The V end lost 5 bases, the J end lost 14 bases, and 17 bases lay between the germline ends. The CDR3 has 12 amino acids. CDR1 is SEHNR and CDR2 is FQNEAQ in the germline V gene (reference sequence). The full variable domain, its missing parts supplied by reference TRBV7-9 and TRBJ2-3, is DTGVSQNPRHKITKRGQNVTFRCDPISEHNRLYWYRQTLGQGPEFLTYFQNEAQLEKSRLLSDRFSAERPKGSFSTLEIQRTEQGDSAMYLCASSLGGQNGYFGPGTRLTVL.

CDR3 coding DNA: TGTGCCAGCAGTGACTCAGCGGGGGGCCATCCTAGAGACTACGAGCAGTACTTC. Amino acids: CASSDSAGGHPRDYEQYF. The chain couples TRBV6-1 to TRBJ2-7; 9 positions agree with TRBD2. Germline CDR1 MNHNS, CDR2 SASEGT. With 3 bases clipped from V and 3 bases from J, the junction kept 15 bases outside the gene matches. The length of the CDR3 is 18 residues.

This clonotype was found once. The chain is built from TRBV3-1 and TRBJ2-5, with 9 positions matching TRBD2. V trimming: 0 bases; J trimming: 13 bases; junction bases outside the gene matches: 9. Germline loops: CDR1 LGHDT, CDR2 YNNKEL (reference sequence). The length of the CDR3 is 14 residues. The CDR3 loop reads CASSQDHQRGVRYF. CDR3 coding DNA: TGTGCCAGCAGCCAAGACCATCAGCGGGGGGTGAGGTACTTC.

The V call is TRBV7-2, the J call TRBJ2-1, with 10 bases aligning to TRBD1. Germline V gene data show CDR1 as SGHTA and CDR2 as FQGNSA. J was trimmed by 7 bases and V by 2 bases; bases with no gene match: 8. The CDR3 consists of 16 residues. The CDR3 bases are TGTGCCAGCAGCTTACATCGACAGGGGGCGGGAAATGAGCAGTTCTTC. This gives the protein CASSLHRQGAGNEQFF.

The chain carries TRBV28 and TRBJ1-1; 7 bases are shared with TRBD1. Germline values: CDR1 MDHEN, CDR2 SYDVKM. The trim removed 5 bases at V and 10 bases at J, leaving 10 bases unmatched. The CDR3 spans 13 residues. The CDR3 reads CASSTGTARRAFF. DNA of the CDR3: TGTGCCAGCAGTACAGGGACAGCTAGACGAGCTTTCTTT.

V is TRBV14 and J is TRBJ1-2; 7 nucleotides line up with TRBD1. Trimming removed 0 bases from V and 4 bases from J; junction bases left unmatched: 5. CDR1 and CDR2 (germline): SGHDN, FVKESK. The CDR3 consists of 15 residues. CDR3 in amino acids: CASSQESTGVYGYTF. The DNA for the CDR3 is TGTGCCAGCAGCCAAGAAAGTACAGGGGTCTATGGCTACACCTTC. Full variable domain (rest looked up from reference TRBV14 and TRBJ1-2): EAGVTQFPSHSVIEKGQTVTLRCDPISGHDNLYWYRRVMGKEIKFLLHFVKESKQDESGMPNNRFLAERTGGTYSTLKVQPAELEDSGVYFCASSQESTGVYGYTFGSGTRLTVV.

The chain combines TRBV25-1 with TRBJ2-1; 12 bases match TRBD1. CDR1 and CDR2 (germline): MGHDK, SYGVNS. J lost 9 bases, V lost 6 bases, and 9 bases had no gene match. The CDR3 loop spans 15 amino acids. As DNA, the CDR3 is TGTGCCAGCAGCGATCCGGGACAGGGGGCTGGTGAGCAGTTCTTC. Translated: CASSDPGQGAGEQFF.

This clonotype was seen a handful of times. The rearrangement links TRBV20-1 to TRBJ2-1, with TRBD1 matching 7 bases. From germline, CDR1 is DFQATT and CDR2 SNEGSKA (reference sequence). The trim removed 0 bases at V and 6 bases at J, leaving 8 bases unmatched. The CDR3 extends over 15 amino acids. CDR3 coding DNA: TGCAGTGCTAGAGAATACAGGGGAATGCGCAATGAGCAGTTCTTC. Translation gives CSAREYRGMRNEQFF.

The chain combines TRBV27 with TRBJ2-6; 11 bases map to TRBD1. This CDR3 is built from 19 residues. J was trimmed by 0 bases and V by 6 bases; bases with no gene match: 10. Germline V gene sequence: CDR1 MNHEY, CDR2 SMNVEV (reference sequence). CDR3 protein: CASRSYSGTGGSGANVLTF. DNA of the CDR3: TGTGCCAGCAGGTCCTACTCCGGGACAGGGGGCTCTGGGGCCAACGTCCTGACTTTC. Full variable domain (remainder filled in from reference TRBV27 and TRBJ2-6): EAQVTQNPRYLITVTGKKLTVTCSQNMNHEYMSWYRQDPGLGLRQIYYSMNVEVTDKGDVPEGYKVSRKEKRNFPLILESPSPNQTSLYFCASRSYSGTGGSGANVLTFGAGSRLTVL.

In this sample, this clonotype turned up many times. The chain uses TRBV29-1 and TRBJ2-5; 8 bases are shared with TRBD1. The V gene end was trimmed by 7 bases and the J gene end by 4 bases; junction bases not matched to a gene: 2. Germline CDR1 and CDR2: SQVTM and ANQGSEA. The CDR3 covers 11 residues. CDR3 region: CSGGTGETQYF. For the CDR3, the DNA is TGCAGCGGGGGGACAGGAGAGACCCAGTACTTC. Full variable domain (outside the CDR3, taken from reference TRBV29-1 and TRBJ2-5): SAVISQKPSRDICQRGTSLTIQCQVDSQVTMMFWYRQQPGQSLTLIATANQGSEATYESGFVIDKFPISRPNLTFSTLTVSNMSPEDSSIYLCSGGTGETQYFGPGTRLLVL.

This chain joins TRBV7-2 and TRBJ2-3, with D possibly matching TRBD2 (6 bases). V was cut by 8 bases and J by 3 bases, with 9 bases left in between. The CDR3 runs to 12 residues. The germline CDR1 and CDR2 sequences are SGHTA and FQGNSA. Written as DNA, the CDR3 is TGTGCCAGCGTAGCGGAAACAGATACGCAGTATTTT. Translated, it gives CASVAETDTQYF.

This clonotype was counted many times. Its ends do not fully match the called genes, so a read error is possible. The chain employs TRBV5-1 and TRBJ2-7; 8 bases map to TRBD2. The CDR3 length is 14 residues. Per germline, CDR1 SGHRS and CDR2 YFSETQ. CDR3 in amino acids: CASSLAGTSYEQYF. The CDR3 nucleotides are TGTGCCAGCAGTTTAGCGGGGACGTCCTACGAGCAGTACTTC.

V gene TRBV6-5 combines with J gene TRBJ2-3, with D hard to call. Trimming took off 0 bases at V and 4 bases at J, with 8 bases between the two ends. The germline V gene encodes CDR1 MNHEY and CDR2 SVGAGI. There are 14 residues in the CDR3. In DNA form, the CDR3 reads TGTGCCAGCAGTTACTCGCCAGGACCAGATACGCAGTATTTT. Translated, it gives CASSYSPGPDTQYF.